A selection of T cell receptor beta chains follows, all from one sample in a study of memory CD8 T cells in hepatitis C reinfection. TCRdb's table, derived via immunoSEQ multiplex PCR, lists solely in-frame clones and lacks some. Here the sample spans tens of thousands of clones, 85% to 90% being singletons. Sequenced: naive CD8+ T cells sorted from blood. Receptors were obtained from a man between 18 and 29 years old with hepatitis C virus infection. Both conserved end residues are trimmed from each CDR3.

V gene: TRBV15; CDR3 protein: ATSNFEVIAKNIQY
V gene: TRBV4-3; CDR3 protein: ASSQANGNYGYT
V gene: TRBV19; CDR3 protein: ASTIGTGTDLYNEQF
V gene: TRBV6-1; CDR3 protein: ATELAGEQY
V gene: TRBV7-2; CDR3 protein: ASSLARDNQPQH
V gene: TRBV7-3; CDR3 protein: ASSLYGSSYNEQF
V gene: TRBV2; CDR3 protein: ASSEEGEVHEQY
V gene: TRBV7-9; CDR3 protein: ASSPDRGVTDEQF
V gene: TRBV2; CDR3 protein: ASSAPGRVYEQY
V gene: TRBV5-1; CDR3 protein: ASSVNRDTHSGSTIY
V gene: TRBV5-1; CDR3 protein: ASSFTGNEQY
V gene: TRBV2; CDR3 protein: ASSGGGSQPQH
V gene: TRBV7-9; CDR3 protein: ASSPRLAGGVNNEQF
V gene: TRBV4-1; CDR3 protein: ASSRNTGPRRETQY
V gene: TRBV10-3; CDR3 protein: AIADPVATNEKLF
V gene: TRBV9; CDR3 protein: ASSVEGGGADTQY
V gene: TRBV7-9; CDR3 protein: ASSLAPSPARETQY
V gene: TRBV19; CDR3 protein: ASSRIAGGYNEQF
V gene: TRBV19; CDR3 protein: ASKIEAVPERNTEAF
V gene: TRBV2; CDR3 protein: ASSPDRSFTDTQY
V gene: TRBV30; CDR3 protein: AWSGAVTNYGYT
V gene: TRBV5-1; CDR3 protein: ASSLVWGTSVTGELF
V gene: TRBV28; CDR3 protein: ASSLGTGGGEETQY
V gene: TRBV4-1; CDR3 protein: ASSQLAGGEETQY
V gene: TRBV5-4; CDR3 protein: ASSLTGTGYGTEAF
V gene: TRBV6-5; CDR3 protein: ASGRDTQY
V gene: TRBV15; CDR3 protein: ATRRMGGGTYNEQF
V gene: TRBV5-1; CDR3 protein: ASSLDGRGDNEQF